The next 15 T cell receptor beta chains were all read from a single sample in a study of cytomegalovirus exposure and HLA in healthy donors (dated by TCRdb to about 2017). Receptor amplification or capture employed the immunoSEQ multiplex PCR assay. For the multiplex PCR, a mixture combining 60 forward primers for TCR Vbeta segments and 13 reverse primers for TCR Jbeta segments was used. The clones in this table, taken by TCRdb from immuneACCESS, are in-frame only. Not every clone is retained; where verified, under half of the shortfall comes from an unresolved V gene, and the cause of the rest is unknown. A total of about 130,000 clones appear in this sample, 60% to 80% of them only once. 3% to 4.5% of the sample rests with the top ten. What was sequenced was PBMCs. The source is a man aged 30 to 45 in good health and CMV-seronegative.

The chain uses TRBV5-1 and TRBJ1-2, with 7 bases lining up with TRBD1. The CDR3 totals 15 residues. V was pared by 4 bases and J by 7 bases, with 13 bases of the junction left unmatched. Germline CDR1 is SGHRS and CDR2 is YFSETQ. This CDR3 reads CASSPSTGAEGGYTF. The CDR3, as DNA: TGCGCCAGCAGCCCTTCCACAGGGGCTGAGGGTGGCTACACCTTC.

V usage is TRBV27 and J usage is TRBJ2-5, with 7 bases identical to TRBD2. The J call may be mistaken, given a closer DNA end match to TRBJ2-7. From germline, CDR1 is MNHEY and CDR2 SMNVEV (reference sequence). The CDR3 spans 13 residues. CDR3 nucleotides: TGTGCCAGCAGTTTAGGGGGGGATGGCGAGCAGTACTTC. Its translation: CASSLGGDGEQYF.

The V gene is TRBV7-3, the J gene TRBJ2-1, with 10 bases lining up with TRBD2. With 4 bases clipped from V and 8 bases from J, the junction kept 8 bases outside the gene matches. The CDR3 is 15 residues long. Germline V gene lookup returns CDR1 SGHTA and CDR2 FQGTGA. CDR3 residues: CASSSTSGVKDEQFF. CDR3 in DNA: TGTGCCAGCAGCTCAACTAGCGGGGTGAAGGATGAGCAGTTCTTC.

This rearrangement joins TRBV6-5 to TRBJ2-5; the match to TRBD1 covers 7 bases. Germline CDR1 MNHEY, CDR2 SVGAGI. The CDR3 runs 13 residues. V trimming: 9 bases; J trimming: 1 base; junction bases outside the gene matches: 5. The CDR3 sequence: CASSQGLQETQYF. Written as DNA, the CDR3 is TGTGCCAGTTCACAGGGGCTCCAAGAGACCCAGTACTTC.

The J gene is TRBJ2-2, the V gene TRBV7-9; 11 nucleotides line up with TRBD2. Germline CDR1 is SEHNR and CDR2 is FQNEAQ (reference sequence). V was pared by 1 base and J by 6 bases, with 1 base of the junction left unmatched. This CDR3 is 15 amino acids long. The CDR3 here is CASSLGLAGPGELFF. CDR3 coding DNA: TGTGCCAGCAGCTTAGGACTAGCGGGGCCCGGGGAGCTGTTTTTT.

In this sample, this clone turned up once. The rearrangement uses TRBV6-1 and TRBJ2-3; TRBD2 aligns across 12 bases. Germline V gene sequence: CDR1 MNHNS, CDR2 SASEGT. This CDR3 contains 16 residues. V shed 4 bases and J 5 bases; nucleotides not matched to a gene: 7. The CDR3: CASSGLAGGPGDTQYF. CDR3 nucleotides: TGTGCCAGCAGTGGCCTAGCGGGGGGGCCGGGAGATACGCAGTATTTT.

The chain carries TRBV10-3 and TRBJ2-1, with D maybe TRBD2 (6 bases). Trimming cost V 10 bases and J 4 bases, with 14 bases left between them. Germline V gives CDR1 ENHRY, CDR2 SYGVKD. This CDR3 is built from 13 residues. The CDR3 is CATASVEYNEQFF. The CDR3 nucleotides are TGTGCCACCGCTAGCGTGGAATACAATGAGCAGTTCTTC.

This rearrangement joins TRBV15 to TRBJ1-2; the match to TRBD1 covers 8 bases. The CDR3 contains 15 residues. Germline lookup yields CDR1 LNHNV and CDR2 YYDKDF (reference sequence). V trimming: 0 bases; J trimming: 7 bases; junction bases outside the gene matches: 7. CDR3: CATSRDSGGSGGYTF. The CDR3, as DNA: TGTGCCACCAGCAGAGATTCAGGGGGCAGCGGTGGCTACACCTTC.

This rearrangement joins TRBV7-9 to TRBJ2-1; 7 nucleotides agree with TRBD2. This CDR3 has 19 residues. Per germline, CDR1 SEHNR and CDR2 FQNEAQ (reference sequence). V lost 1 base, J lost 6 bases, and 18 bases stayed unmatched. DNA for the CDR3: TGTGCCAGCAGCTTAGTGGGTCGCGAGCGGGGCTCCTCTAGCAATGAGCAGTTCTTC. Its protein is CASSLVGRERGSSSNEQFF.

DNA of the CDR3: TGTGCCAGTAGGTACTTAGCGAACACTGAAGCTTTCTTT. This translates into CASRYLANTEAFF. The gene calls are TRBV19 and TRBJ1-1, with D unclear. The germline CDR1 and CDR2 sequences are LNHDA and SQIVND (reference sequence). The CDR3 length is 13 residues. V lost 6 bases to trimming and J lost 1 base, with 9 bases between them.

The chain is built from TRBV15 and TRBJ1-1, with D possibly TRBD1 on 5 matching bases. Germline V gives CDR1 LNHNV, CDR2 YYDKDF (reference sequence). V was clipped by 1 base and J by 0 bases, with 9 bases between them. This CDR3 has 15 residues. The CDR3 is CATSRAPGMNTEAFF. The CDR3 DNA is TGTGCCACCAGCAGAGCCCCAGGGATGAACACTGAAGCTTTCTTT. The full variable domain, with the rest looked up from reference TRBV15 and TRBJ1-1, is DAMVIQNPRYQVTQFGKPVTLSCSQTLNHNVMYWYQQKSSQAPKLLFHYYDKDFNNEADTPDNFQSRRPNTSFCFLDIRSPGLGDTAMYLCATSRAPGMNTEAFFGQGTRLTVV.

This chain uses TRBV28 with TRBJ2-3; the match to TRBD1 covers 9 bases. Trimming at V came to 3 bases and at J to 6 bases, leaving 7 bases not matched to a gene. The CDR3 has 15 residues. Germline lookup yields CDR1 MDHEN and CDR2 SYDVKM. The CDR3 coding sequence is TGTGCCAGCAGTTTTTACGGACAGGGGTACGATACGCAGTATTTT. This sequence encodes CASSFYGQGYDTQYF.

V is TRBV5-1 and J is TRBJ1-2; 8 nucleotides match TRBD1. Unmatched junction bases numbered 9, after V lost 0 bases and J lost 8 bases. Germline-derived CDR1 and CDR2 are SGHRS and YFSETQ. This CDR3 contains 15 residues. The CDR3 loop is CASSLGPETGVGYTF. In DNA, the CDR3 is TGCGCCAGCAGCTTGGGTCCGGAGACAGGGGTCGGCTACACCTTC.

The chain employs TRBV28 and TRBJ2-3; 12 bases line up with TRBD2. The J segment lost 6 bases and the V segment lost 3 bases, leaving 22 bases of the junction unmatched. The CDR3 runs to 21 residues. CDR1 and CDR2 (germline): MDHEN, SYDVKM. CDR3 in DNA: TGTGCCAGCAGTTTTCTAGGGAGGGCTAGCGGGGGGGCGCACATCCGGGATACGCAGTATTTT. Translation gives CASSFLGRASGGAHIRDTQYF.

This chain uses TRBV10-3 with TRBJ1-3; 7 bases are a match to TRBD1. Per the germline V gene, CDR1 is ENHRY and CDR2 is SYGVKD. The length of the CDR3 is 18 residues. V lost 0 bases to trimming and J lost 0 bases; unmatched junction nucleotides: 8. DNA for the CDR3: TGTGCCATCAGTGAGTCACTCGGGGACAGAGGCTCTGGAAACACCATATATTTT. Encoded protein: CAISESLGDRGSGNTIYF.